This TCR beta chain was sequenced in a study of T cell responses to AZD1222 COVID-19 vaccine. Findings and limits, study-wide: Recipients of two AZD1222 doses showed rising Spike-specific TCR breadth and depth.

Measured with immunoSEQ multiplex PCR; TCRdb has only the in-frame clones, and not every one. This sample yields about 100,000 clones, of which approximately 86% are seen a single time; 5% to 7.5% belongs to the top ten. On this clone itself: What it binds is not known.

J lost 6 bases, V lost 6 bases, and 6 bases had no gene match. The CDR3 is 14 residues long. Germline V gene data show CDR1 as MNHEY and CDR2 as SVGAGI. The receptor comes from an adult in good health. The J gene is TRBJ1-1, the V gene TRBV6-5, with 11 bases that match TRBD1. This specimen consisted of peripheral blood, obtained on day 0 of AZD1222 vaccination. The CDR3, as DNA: TGTGCCAGCAGGAGGGACAGGGGGGTAGCTGAAGCTTTCTTT. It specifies CASRRDRGVAEAFF.